The rows below give T cell receptor beta chains drawn from one sample of a study of shared clonotypes between healthy human individuals. Clones were read by immunoSEQ multiplex PCR, and TCRdb kept only the in-frame ones, dropping some. This table holds around 370,000 clones, 90% to 97% found once. The sample taken for sequencing was memory CD8+ T cells sorted from blood. These receptors originate from a man aged 25-45 years in good health. Each CDR3 is given with its conserved first and last residue. Only part of the rows carry a size: once, few, many, or a class if the clone is expanded.

TRBV14	.	15	TRBJ2-1	CASSHIAGQGSEQFF
TRBV15	.	15	TRBJ2-3	CATSRVSGLAGSQYF
TRBV11-2	.	15	TRBJ2-5	CASSLAAGGQQTQYF
TRBV5-1	.	14	TRBJ2-5	CASNGGTPGETQYF
TRBV6-6	.	14	TRBJ1-5	CASSSSKSTQPQHF
TRBV18	.	18	TRBJ1-4	CASSPLEGRSATNEKLFF
TRBV7-2	.	16	TRBJ2-3	CASSLEQGYSGDTQYF
TRBV30	.	15	TRBJ2-7	CAWGDRGKSSYEQYF
TRBV5-1	.	15	TRBJ1-5	CASSLEGYSNQPQHF
TRBV6-1	.	14	TRBJ2-1	CASSEKPRGDEQFF
TRBV4-1	.	14	TRBJ1-1	CASSQEGQGAEAFF
TRBV7-9	.	13	TRBJ2-2	CASSVANTGELFF
TRBV6-1	.	12	TRBJ2-3	CASSEGGRKQYF
TRBV6-1	.	13	TRBJ2-7	CASSGRGPYEQYF
TRBV4-2	.	17	TRBJ2-1	CASSQDKGASGSNEQFF
TRBV5-5	.	15	TRBJ2-6	CASSKTGSGANVLTF
TRBV6-5	.	15	TRBJ1-1	CASSYSSARNTEAFF
TRBV4-2	.	14	TRBJ1-1	CASSQDLGGTEAFF
TRBV7-8	.	16	TRBJ2-7	CASSLRMGLGGYEQYF
TRBV4-1	.	12	TRBJ2-2	CASSSPNGELFF
TRBV27	.	14	TRBJ2-3	CASGQKISTDTQYF
TRBV5-6	.	14	TRBJ2-1	CASSGYQGGNEQFF
TRBV6-5	.	12	TRBJ2-3	CASSPTGDTQYF
TRBV27	.	17	TRBJ2-7	CASSSTGPGFRSYEQYF
TRBV29-1	.	15	TRBJ2-1	CSVLTRTSGRDEQFF
TRBV28	.	13	TRBJ2-1	CASSFQVGGEQFF
TRBV30	.	11	TRBJ2-7	CAWSVLAIQYF
TRBV27	.	14	TRBJ2-2	CASSFSGNTGELFF
TRBV5-4	.	15	TRBJ2-5	CASSLGTSGQETQYF
TRBV14	.	12	TRBJ2-1	CASSQDPYEQFF
TRBV6-5	.	15	TRBJ2-7	CASSYGLAGAYEQYF
TRBV7-9	.	13	TRBJ1-1	CASSRQGNTEAFF
TRBV30	.	12	TRBJ2-7	CAWSVGSPEQYF
TRBV19	.	15	TRBJ2-7	CASSIGTSGSYEQYF
TRBV6-5	.	15	TRBJ1-5	CASSYSGQGYQPQHF
TRBV19	.	18	TRBJ2-1	CASSWGRLVGARNNEQFF
TRBV28	.	13	TRBJ1-2	CASSTTALYGYTF
TRBV9	once	16	TRBJ1-5	CASSVSPDYSNQPQHF
TRBV25-1	once	13	TRBJ2-1	CAGHRDSNNEQFF
TRBV27	once	14	TRBJ2-1	CASSLASGNNEQFF
TRBV18	.	15	TRBJ2-5	CASSAMTSGRETQYF
TRBV19	once	15	TRBJ1-5	CASSHRGYSNQPQHF
TRBV5-4	.	14	TRBJ2-5	CASSPGTGGETQYF
TRBV14	.	15	TRBJ2-1	CASSQLAGTDNEQFF
TRBV6-6	.	14	TRBJ1-6	CASSYGTGNSPLHF
TRBV4-1	once	15	TRBJ1-1	CASSQDGTMNTEAFF
TRBV11-3	.	15	TRBJ2-7	CARTLPTGQSYEQYF
TRBV5-1	.	11	TRBJ2-1	CASSQNNEQFF
TRBV7-3	.	15	TRBJ2-3	CASSLLAGGPDTQYF
TRBV28	.	18	TRBJ2-4	CASSGSPDRGVAKNIQYF
TRBV11-2	.	14	TRBJ2-3	CASSLGTGRDTQYF
TRBV7-9	.	16	TRBJ2-1	CASSIRLGRIPDEQFF
TRBV7-6	.	16	TRBJ1-1	CASSLVSGSSHTEAFF
TRBV5-5	.	14	TRBJ1-2	CASSPLGGAYGYTF